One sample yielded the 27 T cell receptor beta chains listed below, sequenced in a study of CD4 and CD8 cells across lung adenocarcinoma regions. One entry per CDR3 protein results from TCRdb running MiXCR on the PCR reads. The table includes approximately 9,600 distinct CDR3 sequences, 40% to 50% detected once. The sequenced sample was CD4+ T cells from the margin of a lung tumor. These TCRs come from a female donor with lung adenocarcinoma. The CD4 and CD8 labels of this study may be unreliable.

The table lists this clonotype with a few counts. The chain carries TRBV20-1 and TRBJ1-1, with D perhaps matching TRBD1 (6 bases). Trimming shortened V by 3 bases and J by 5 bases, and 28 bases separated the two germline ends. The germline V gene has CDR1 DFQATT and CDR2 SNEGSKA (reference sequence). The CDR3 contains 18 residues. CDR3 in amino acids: CSARPPPGTPLGGTEAFF. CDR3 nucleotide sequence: TGCAGTGCTAGGCCCCCCCCGGGGACACCATTAGGGGGAACTGAAGCTTTCTTT.

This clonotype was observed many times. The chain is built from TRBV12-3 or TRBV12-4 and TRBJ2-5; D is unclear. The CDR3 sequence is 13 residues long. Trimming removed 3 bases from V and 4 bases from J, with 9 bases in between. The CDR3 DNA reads TGTGCCAGCAGTTTGGCCGGGTTAGAGACCCAGTACTTC. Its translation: CASSLAGLETQYF.

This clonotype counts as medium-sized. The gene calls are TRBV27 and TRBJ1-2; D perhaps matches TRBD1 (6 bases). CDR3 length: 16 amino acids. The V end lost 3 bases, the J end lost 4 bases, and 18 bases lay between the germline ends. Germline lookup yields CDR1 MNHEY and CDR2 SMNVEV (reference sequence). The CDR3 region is CASSFYFPGESYGYTF. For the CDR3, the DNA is TGTGCCAGCAGTTTTTATTTCCCAGGGGAGAGCTATGGCTACACCTTC.

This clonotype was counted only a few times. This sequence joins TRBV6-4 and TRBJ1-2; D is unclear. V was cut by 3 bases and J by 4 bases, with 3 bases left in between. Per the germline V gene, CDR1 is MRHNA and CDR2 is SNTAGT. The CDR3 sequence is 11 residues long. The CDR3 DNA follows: TGTGCCAGCAGTGATCTCTATGGCTACACCTTC. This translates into CASSDLYGYTF.

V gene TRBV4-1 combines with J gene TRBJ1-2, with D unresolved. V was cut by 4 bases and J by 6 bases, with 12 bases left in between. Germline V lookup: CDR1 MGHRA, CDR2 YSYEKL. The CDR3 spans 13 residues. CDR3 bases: TGCGCCAGCAGCCCCCGGGATGTCCATGGCTACACCTTC. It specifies CASSPRDVHGYTF.

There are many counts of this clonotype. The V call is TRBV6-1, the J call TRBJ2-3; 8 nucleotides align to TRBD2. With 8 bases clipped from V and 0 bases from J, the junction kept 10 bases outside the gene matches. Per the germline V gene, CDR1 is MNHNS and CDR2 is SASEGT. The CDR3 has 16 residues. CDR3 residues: CASQIGRATSTDTQYF. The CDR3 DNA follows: TGTGCCAGCCAGATCGGGAGGGCCACAAGCACAGATACGCAGTATTTT.

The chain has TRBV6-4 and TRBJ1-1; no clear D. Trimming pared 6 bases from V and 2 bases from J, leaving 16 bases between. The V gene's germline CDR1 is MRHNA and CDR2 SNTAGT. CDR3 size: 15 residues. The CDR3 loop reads CASRAGLNINTEAFF. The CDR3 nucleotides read TGTGCCAGCAGGGCCGGACTGAACATAAACACTGAAGCTTTCTTT.

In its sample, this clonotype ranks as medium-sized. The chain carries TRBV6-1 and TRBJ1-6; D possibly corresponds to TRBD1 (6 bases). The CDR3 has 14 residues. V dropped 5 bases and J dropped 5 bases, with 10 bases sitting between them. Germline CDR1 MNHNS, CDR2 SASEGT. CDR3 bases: TGTGCCAGCAGTCAGGACAGAAATAATTCACCCCTCCACTTT. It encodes CASSQDRNNSPLHF.

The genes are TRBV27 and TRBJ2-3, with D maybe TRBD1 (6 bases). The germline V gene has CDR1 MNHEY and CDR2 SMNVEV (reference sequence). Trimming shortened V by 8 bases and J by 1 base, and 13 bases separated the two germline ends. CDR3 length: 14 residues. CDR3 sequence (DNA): TGTGCCAGCTGCCAGAGGGGGTGCACAGATACGCAGTATTTT. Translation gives CASCQRGCTDTQYF.

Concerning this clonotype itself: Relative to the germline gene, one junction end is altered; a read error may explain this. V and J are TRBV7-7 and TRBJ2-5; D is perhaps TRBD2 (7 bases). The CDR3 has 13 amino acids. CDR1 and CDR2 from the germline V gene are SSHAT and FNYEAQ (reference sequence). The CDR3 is CASSSGGAKTQYF. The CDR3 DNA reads TGTGCTAGCAGCTCGGGGGGCGCGAAGACCCAGTACTTC.

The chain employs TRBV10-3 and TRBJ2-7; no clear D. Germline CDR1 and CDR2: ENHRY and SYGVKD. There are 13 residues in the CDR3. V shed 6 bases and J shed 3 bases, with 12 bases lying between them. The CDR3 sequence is CAIRGTEFYEQYF. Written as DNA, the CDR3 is TGTGCCATCAGGGGTACCGAGTTCTACGAGCAGTACTTC.

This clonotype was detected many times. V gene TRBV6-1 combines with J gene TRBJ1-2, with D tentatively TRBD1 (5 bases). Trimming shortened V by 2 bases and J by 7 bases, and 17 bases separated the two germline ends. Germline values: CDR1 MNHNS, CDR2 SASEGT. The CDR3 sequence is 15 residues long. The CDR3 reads CASSEPKLVGAGYTF. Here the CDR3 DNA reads TGTGCCAGCAGTGAACCCAAGTTGGTAGGGGCTGGCTACACCTTC.

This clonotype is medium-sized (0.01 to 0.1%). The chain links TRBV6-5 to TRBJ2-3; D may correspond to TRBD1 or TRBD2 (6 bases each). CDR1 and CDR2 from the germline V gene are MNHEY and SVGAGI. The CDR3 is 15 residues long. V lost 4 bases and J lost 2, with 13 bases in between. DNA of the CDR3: TGTGCCAGCAGTTTACAGGGAGGACCCACAGATACGCAGTATTTT. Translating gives CASSLQGGPTDTQYF.

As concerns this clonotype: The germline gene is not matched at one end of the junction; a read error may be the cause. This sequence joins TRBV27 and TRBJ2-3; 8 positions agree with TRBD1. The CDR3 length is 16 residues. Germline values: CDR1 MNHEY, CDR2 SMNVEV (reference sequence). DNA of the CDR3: TGTGCCAGCAGAGTTAAGGGGACAGGCGCAACAGATATGCAGTATTTT. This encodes CASRVKGTGATDMQYF.

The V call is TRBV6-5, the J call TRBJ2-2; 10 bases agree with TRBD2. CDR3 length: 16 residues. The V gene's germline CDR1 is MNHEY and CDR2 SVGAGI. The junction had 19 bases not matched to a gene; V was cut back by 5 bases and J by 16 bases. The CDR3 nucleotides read TGTGCCAGCAGTCACCCGGGACTAGCGAGATCAGAGGCGCAGTTTTTT. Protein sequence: CASSHPGLARSEAQFF.

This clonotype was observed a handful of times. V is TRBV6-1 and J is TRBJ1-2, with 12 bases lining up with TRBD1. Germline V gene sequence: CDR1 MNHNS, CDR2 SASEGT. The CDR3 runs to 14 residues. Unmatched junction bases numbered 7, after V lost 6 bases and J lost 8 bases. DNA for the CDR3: TGTGCCAGCAGCTCGGGACAGGGGGCTCGGGGCTACACCTTC. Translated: CASSSGQGARGYTF.

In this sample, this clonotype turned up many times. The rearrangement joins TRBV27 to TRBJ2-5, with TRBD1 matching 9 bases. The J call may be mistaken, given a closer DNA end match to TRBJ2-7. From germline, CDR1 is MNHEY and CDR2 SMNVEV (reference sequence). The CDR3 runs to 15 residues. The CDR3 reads CASSSPGTGSDEQYF. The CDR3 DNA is TGTGCCAGCAGTTCCCCCGGGACAGGGTCCGACGAGCAGTACTTC.

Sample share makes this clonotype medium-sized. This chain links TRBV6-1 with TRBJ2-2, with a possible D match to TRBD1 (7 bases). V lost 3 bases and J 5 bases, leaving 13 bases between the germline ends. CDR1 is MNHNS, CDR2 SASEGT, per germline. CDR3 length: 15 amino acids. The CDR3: CASSEGAGGTGELFF. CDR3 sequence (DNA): TGTGCCAGCAGTGAGGGGGCAGGGGGGACCGGGGAGCTGTTTTTT.

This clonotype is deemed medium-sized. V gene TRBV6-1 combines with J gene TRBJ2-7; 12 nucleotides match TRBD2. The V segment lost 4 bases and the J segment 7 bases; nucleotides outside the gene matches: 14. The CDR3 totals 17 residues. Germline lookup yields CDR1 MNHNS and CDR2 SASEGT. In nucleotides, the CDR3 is TGTGCCAGCAGTGGGCCTTTCCTAGCGGGAGGGCCGGGGGAGCAGTACTTC. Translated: CASSGPFLAGGPGEQYF.

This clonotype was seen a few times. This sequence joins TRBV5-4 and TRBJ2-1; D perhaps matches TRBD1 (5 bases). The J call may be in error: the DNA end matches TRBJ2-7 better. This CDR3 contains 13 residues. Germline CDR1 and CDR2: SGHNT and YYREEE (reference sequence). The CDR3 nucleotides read TGTGCCAGCAGCTTTAGGGGAACCTACGAGCAGTACTTC. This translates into CASSFRGTYEQYF.

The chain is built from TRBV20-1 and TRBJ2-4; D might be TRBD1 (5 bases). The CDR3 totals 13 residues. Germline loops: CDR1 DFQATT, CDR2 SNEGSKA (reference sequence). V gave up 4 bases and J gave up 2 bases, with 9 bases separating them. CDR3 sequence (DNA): TGCAGTGCTACCGACAGAACCAAAAACATTCAGTACTTC. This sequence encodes CSATDRTKNIQYF.

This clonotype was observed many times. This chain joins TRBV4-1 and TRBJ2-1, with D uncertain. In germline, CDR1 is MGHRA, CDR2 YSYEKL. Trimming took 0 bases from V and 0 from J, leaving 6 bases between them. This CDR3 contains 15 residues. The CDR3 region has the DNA TGCGCCAGCAGCCAAGATCATAACTCCTACAATGAGCAGTTCTTC. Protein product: CASSQDHNSYNEQFF.

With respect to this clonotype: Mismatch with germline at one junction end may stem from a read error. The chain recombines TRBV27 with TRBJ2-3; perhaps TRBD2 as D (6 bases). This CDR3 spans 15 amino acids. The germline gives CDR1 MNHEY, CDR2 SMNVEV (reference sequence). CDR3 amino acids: CAAGIGSGDQDTQYF. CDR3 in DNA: TGTGCCGCGGGTATCGGGAGCGGTGACCAAGATACCCAGTATTTT.

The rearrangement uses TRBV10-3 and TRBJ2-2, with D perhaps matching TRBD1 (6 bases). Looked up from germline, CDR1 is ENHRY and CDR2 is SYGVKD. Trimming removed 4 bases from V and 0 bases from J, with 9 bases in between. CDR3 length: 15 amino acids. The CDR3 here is CAISGGGSNTGELFF. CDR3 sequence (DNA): TGTGCCATCAGTGGAGGGGGTTCGAACACCGGGGAGCTGTTTTTT.

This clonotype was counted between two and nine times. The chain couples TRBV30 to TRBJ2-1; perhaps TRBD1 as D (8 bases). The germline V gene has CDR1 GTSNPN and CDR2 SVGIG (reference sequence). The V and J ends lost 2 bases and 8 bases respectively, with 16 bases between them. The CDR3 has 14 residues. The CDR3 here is CAWSTGGAAYEQFF. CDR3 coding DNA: TGTGCCTGGAGTACAGGGGGGGCCGCTTATGAGCAGTTCTTC.

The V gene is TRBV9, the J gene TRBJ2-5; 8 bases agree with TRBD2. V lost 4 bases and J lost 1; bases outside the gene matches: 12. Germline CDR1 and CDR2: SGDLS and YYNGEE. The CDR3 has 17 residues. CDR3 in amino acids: CASSPGAASGSQETQYF. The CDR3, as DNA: TGTGCCAGCAGCCCCGGTGCGGCTAGCGGGTCCCAAGAGACCCAGTACTTC.

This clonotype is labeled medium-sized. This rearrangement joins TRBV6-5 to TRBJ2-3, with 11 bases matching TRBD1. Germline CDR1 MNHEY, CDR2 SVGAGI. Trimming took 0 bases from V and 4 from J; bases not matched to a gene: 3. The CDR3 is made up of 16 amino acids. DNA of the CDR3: TGTGCCAGCAGTTACTCCGGACAGGGGGCGGCAGATACGCAGTATTTT. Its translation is CASSYSGQGAADTQYF.